This note documents a single TCR beta chain sequence. The data originate from a study of blood T cell repertoires in COVID-19. About the study: Researchers got acute and convalescent COVID-19 samples from the United States, Italy and Spain. In each case, the material was cDNA or gDNA derived from T cells, B-cell-depleted T cells, or PBMCs.

This CDR3 is built from 18 residues. Trimming took off 3 bases at V and 0 bases at J, with 18 bases between the two ends. CDR1 is LNHDA, CDR2 SQIVND, per germline (reference sequence). As handled by the study authors: Reference gene primer amplification gave nucleated cell count estimates. Generated by immunoSEQ multiplex PCR, the TCRdb table keeps only in-frame clones and is missing some. From that table come the V and J calls and clone size; the DNA was used to work out D and trimming. The sample holds about 210,000 clones, 75% to 90% seen once. What was sequenced was peripheral blood. The TCR was taken from a man between 40 and 49 years old with acute or convalescent COVID-19. The V and J genes are TRBV19 and TRBJ1-5, with D tentatively TRBD1 (5 bases). This CDR3 reads CASSIGGLGGYSNQPQHF. In DNA form, the CDR3 reads TGTGCCAGTAGTATTGGGGGACTGGGAGGGTATAGCAATCAGCCCCAGCATTTT. Filled out from reference TRBV19 and TRBJ1-5, the complete variable domain reads DGGITQSPKYLFRKEGQNVTLSCEQNLNHDAMYWYRQDPGQGLRLIYYSQIVNDFQKGDIAEGYSVSREKKESFPLTVTSAQKNPTAFYLCASSIGGLGGYSNQPQHFGDGTRLSIL.